The clone carrying this TCR beta chain has only one observation. Its antigen is undetermined. One junction end does not reproduce the germline sequence, and a read error may be involved. The germline V gene encodes CDR1 GTSNPN and CDR2 SVGIG (reference sequence). The CDR3 spans 8 residues. TCRdb's table, derived via immunoSEQ multiplex PCR, lists solely in-frame clones and lacks some. The table includes 210,000 or so clones, less than 95% detected once. The sample is drawn from a study of T cell responses to AZD1222 COVID-19 vaccine. Study-wide results and caveats: Females made up more of the donors, who were largely white British, and clonal diversity may have come out too low. Nearly half of spike-specific TCRs reportedly target variant regions that are unmutated in the B.1.351 and B.1.1.7 variants. No day 14 peak samples; only post-peak repertoires were characterized. A rise in Spike-specific TCR breadth and depth followed two AZD1222 doses.

The sequencing here drew on peripheral blood, taken 28 days after the second dose of the MenACWY control vaccine. The sequence was collected from an adult who received the MenACWY meningococcal vaccine as a control. The V gene is TRBV30, the J gene TRBJ2-7; 12 nucleotides agree with TRBD2. The chain's CDR3 is CALAGGRF. The DNA of the CDR3 is TGTGCCCTAGCGGGAGGGCGGTTC.